This T cell receptor beta chain was observed in a study of cytomegalovirus exposure and HLA in healthy donors. On this clone: The antigen is not known.

PCR amplification relied on 60 Vbeta primers (plus 13 Jbeta primers). The method was immunoSEQ multiplex PCR; TCRdb's version includes in-frame clones alone and lacks a portion of them. The sample comprises roughly 200,000 clones, roughly 68% of which are singletons, and less than 2% rests with the top ten. V was cut by 2 bases and J by 5 bases, with 16 bases left in between. This CDR3 spans 15 amino acids. Regarding the study as a whole: Researchers reported from a later analysis that most CMV-associated TCR beta chains appeared HLA-restricted. In terms of immune exposure information, only CMV serostatus was available.

The receptor was derived from a woman in her 30s in good health and CMV-seronegative. V gene TRBV6-7 combines with J gene TRBJ2-7; D might be TRBD1 (5 bases). TRBV6-7 is marked as an open reading frame, function uncertain. The specimen sequenced was PBMCs. CDR3 bases: TGTGCCAGCAGTTACGTCCGTCAGGGTAGGCACGAGCAGTACTTC. Translating it yields CASSYVRQGRHEQYF.